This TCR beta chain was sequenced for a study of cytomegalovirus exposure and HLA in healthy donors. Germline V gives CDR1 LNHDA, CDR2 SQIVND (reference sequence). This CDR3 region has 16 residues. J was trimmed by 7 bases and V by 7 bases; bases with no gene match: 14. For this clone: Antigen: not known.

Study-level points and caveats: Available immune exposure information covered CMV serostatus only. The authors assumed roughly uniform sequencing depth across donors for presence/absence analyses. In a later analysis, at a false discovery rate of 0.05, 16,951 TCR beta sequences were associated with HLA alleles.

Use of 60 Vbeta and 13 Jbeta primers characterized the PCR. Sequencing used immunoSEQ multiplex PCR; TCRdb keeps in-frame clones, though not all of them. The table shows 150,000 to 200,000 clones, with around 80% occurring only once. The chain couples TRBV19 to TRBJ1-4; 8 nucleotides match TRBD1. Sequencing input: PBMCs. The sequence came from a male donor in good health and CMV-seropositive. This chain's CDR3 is CASTTTPQGAGEKLFF. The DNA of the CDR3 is TGTGCCAGTACCACAACCCCCCAGGGGGCGGGTGAAAAACTGTTTTTT.